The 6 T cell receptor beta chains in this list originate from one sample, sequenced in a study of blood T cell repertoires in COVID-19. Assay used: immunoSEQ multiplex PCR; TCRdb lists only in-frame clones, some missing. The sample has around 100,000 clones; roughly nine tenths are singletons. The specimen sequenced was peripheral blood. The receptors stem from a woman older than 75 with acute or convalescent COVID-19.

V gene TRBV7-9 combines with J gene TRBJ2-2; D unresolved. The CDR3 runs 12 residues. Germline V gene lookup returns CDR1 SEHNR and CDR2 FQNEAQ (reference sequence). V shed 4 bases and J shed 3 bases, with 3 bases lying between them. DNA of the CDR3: TGTGCCAGCAGCTCATACACCGGGGAGCTGTTTTTT. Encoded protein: CASSSYTGELFF.

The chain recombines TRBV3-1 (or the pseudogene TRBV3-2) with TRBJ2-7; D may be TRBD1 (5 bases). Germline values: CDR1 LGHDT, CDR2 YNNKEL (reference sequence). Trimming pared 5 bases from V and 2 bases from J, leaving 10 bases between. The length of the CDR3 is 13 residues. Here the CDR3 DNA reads TGTGCCAGCAGCGCGCAGGGCGCCTACGAGCAGTACTTC. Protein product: CASSAQGAYEQYF.

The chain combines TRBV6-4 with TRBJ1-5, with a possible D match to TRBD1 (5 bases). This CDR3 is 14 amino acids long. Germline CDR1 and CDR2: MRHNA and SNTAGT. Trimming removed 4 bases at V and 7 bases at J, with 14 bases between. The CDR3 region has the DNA TGTGCCAGCAGTGCTCGAGACAGCAGACAGCCCCAGCATTTT. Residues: CASSARDSRQPQHF.

The CDR3, as DNA: TGCGCCAGCAGCTTGGACAGGGGGCCTGGGGACATTCAGTACTTC. This encodes CASSLDRGPGDIQYF. The chain recombines TRBV5-1 with TRBJ2-4; TRBD1 matches at 9 bases. Germline loops: CDR1 SGHRS, CDR2 YFSETQ. J gave up 8 bases and V 0 bases, and 6 bases lay outside the gene matches. This CDR3 is built from 15 residues.

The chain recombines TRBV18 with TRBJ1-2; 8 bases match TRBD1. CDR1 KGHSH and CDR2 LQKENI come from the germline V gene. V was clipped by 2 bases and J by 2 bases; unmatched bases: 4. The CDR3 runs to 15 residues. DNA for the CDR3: TGTGCCAGCTCACCAACAGGGGGGCTGAACTATGGCTACACCTTC. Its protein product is CASSPTGGLNYGYTF.

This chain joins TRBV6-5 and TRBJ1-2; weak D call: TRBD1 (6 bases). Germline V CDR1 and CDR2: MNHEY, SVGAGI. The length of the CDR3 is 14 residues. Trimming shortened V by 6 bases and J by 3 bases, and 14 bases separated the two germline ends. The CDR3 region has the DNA TGTGCCAGCAGGCTAGGGGGTTTCGACTATGGCTACACCTTC. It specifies CASRLGGFDYGYTF.